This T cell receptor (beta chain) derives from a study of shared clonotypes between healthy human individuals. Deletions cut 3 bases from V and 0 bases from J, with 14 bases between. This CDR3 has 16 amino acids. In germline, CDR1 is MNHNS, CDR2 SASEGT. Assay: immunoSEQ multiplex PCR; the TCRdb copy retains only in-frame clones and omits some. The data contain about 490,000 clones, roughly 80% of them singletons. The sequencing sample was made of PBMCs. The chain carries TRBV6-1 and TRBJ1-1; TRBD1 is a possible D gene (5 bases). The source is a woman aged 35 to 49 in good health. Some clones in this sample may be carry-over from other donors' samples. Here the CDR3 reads CASSDGGMSVNTEAFF. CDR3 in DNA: TGTGCCAGCAGTGATGGGGGGATGTCGGTGAACACTGAAGCTTTCTTT.